One sample yielded the 3 T cell receptor beta chains listed below, sequenced in a study of cytomegalovirus exposure and HLA in healthy donors. PCR primers comprised 60 Vbeta and 13 Jbeta primers. Assay used: immunoSEQ multiplex PCR; TCRdb lists only in-frame clones, some missing. The sample yields 95,000 to 150,000 clones, around 79% seen once. The sequenced sample consisted of PBMCs. The receptors were gathered from a woman between 35 and 50 years old in good health and CMV-seronegative.

This chain uses TRBV4-2 with TRBJ1-1; TRBD1 matches at 11 bases. Germline CDR1 LGHNA, CDR2 YNFKEQ. V lost 4 bases to trimming and J lost 3 bases; unmatched junction nucleotides: 4. The CDR3 has 15 amino acids. The CDR3 region has the DNA TGTGCCAGCAGCCGGGACAGGGGGGCGGACACTGAAGCTTTCTTT. This translates into CASSRDRGADTEAFF.

This chain joins TRBV4-2 and TRBJ1-5; D may be TRBD1 (5 bases). There are 14 residues in the CDR3. V lost 3 bases and J 2 bases, leaving 8 bases between the germline ends. Germline V gives CDR1 LGHNA, CDR2 YNFKEQ. The CDR3 sequence is CASSQEQGNQPQHF. For the CDR3, the DNA is TGTGCCAGCAGCCAGGAACAGGGCAATCAGCCCCAGCATTTT.

The rearrangement links TRBV11-2 to TRBJ2-5, with D unclear. The J call is in doubt because the DNA end fits TRBJ2-7 better. This CDR3 spans 15 amino acids. CDR1 and CDR2 (germline): SGHAT, FQNNGV. CDR3 bases: TGTGCCAGCAGCTTAGATCAGGCCACTTCCTACGAGCAGTACTTC. Amino acid sequence: CASSLDQATSYEQYF.